This record covers a single T cell receptor beta chain. The data were taken from a study of shared T cell receptors in the human thymus. Germline values: CDR1 MNHEY, CDR2 SVGAGI. CDR3 length equals 15 residues. Trimming took off 6 bases at V and 0 bases at J, with 12 bases between the two ends. The protocol was immunoSEQ multiplex PCR, while the TCRdb copy is restricted to in-frame clones and leaves out a portion. The sample has about 660,000 clones; approximately 87% are singletons. The data also belong to a second study, concerning human thymus T cells.

This clonotype originated in a boy under three years old with a congenital heart defect. Sequencing was performed on thymocytes. This rearrangement joins TRBV6-5 to TRBJ2-1; tentative D call: TRBD1 (6 bases). The CDR3 bases are TGTGCCAGCAGACCGACAGGTAGCTCCTACAATGAGCAGTTCTTC. Translated, it gives CASRPTGSSYNEQFF.